These 25 T cell receptor beta chains were all obtained from the same sample, sequenced in a study of prognosis after radiotherapy for stage I lung cancer. Amplicons of TCR beta CDR3 were generated from genomic DNA by two-round multiplex PCR. First-round PCR employed TRBV- and TRBJ-specific primers for each gene. TCRdb re-called the multiplex PCR reads with MiXCR, one entry per CDR3 protein. The table lists about 32,000 distinct CDR3 sequences, around 43% of them singletons, with over 15% in the top ten. The sample was PBMCs, taken before or after stereotactic body radiation therapy (not recorded which). The receptors come from a donor at least 50 years old with non-small cell lung cancer.

This clonotype was seen only a few times. The CDR3 sequence is CASSVAGDSTDTQYF. The CDR3 nucleotides read TGTGCCAGCAGCGTAGCTGGGGATTCGACAGATACGCAGTATTTT. V gene TRBV9 combines with J gene TRBJ2-3; D is uncertain. V lost 0 bases, J lost 3 bases, and 11 bases lay in between. The length of the CDR3 is 15 residues. CDR1 is SGDLS, CDR2 YYNGEE, per germline.

The V gene is TRBV7-2, the J gene TRBJ1-5; D gene unclear. CDR3 length: 15 amino acids. The ends were cut back, 1 base at V and 0 bases at J, with 7 bases in the middle. Germline CDR1 SGHTA, CDR2 FQGNSA. This CDR3 reads CASSLVPNSNQPQHF. The CDR3 DNA is TGTGCCAGCAGCTTAGTACCGAATAGCAATCAGCCCCAGCATTTT.

In its sample, this clonotype was seen once. A much larger clone lies a single base off, so this may be a read error. The CDR3 sequence is CIVDGAPGPKETQYF. Here the CDR3 DNA reads TGCATCGTTGACGGGGCACCGGGCCCTAAAGAGACCCAGTACTTC. The chain links TRBV29-1 to TRBJ2-5; tentatively, D is TRBD1 or TRBD2 (5 bases each). The CDR3 runs 15 residues. CDR1 SQVTM and CDR2 ANQGSEA come from the germline V gene.

This clonotype was observed many times. The chain links TRBV5-5 to TRBJ2-3; D perhaps matches TRBD1 (5 bases). CDR3 length: 16 amino acids. The germline gives CDR1 SGHKS, CDR2 YYEKEE (reference sequence). V was pared by 0 bases and J by 3 bases, with 14 bases between. CDR3 loop: CASSLGAGPITDTQYF. Written as DNA, the CDR3 is TGTGCCAGCAGCTTGGGGGCAGGGCCTATTACAGATACGCAGTATTTT.

Judged by abundance, this clonotype is medium-sized. This chain links TRBV28 with TRBJ1-2; the D is unclear. Trimming stripped 6 bases from V and 6 bases from J, with 20 bases between. Looked up from germline, CDR1 is MDHEN and CDR2 is SYDVKM. There are 15 residues in the CDR3. This CDR3 reads CASSLHPGGPDGYTF. For the CDR3, the DNA is TGTGCCAGCAGCCTCCATCCGGGAGGTCCCGATGGCTACACCTTC.

This clonotype was counted at least ten times. The chain links TRBV6-5 to TRBJ1-5, with D hard to call. The CDR3 consists of 16 residues. V lost 0 bases and J 2 bases, leaving 11 bases between the germline ends. Germline V lookup: CDR1 MNHEY, CDR2 SVGAGI. CDR3 region: CASSYSPLRGNQPQHF. CDR3 nucleotide sequence: TGTGCCAGCAGTTACTCCCCTCTCAGAGGCAATCAGCCCCAGCATTTT.

This clonotype occurred many times. This chain joins TRBV5-1 and TRBJ2-1, with D possibly called TRBD1 or TRBD2 (5 bases each). CDR3 length equals 15 residues. Germline V lookup: CDR1 SGHRS, CDR2 YFSETQ. The V end lost 0 bases, the J end lost 0 bases, and 7 bases lay between the germline ends. The CDR3 sequence: CASSLGGDSYNEQFF. As DNA, the CDR3 is TGCGCCAGCAGCTTGGGAGGGGACTCCTACAATGAGCAGTTCTTC.

This clonotype has at least ten counts. This chain joins TRBV12-3 or TRBV12-4 and TRBJ1-4; D gene ambiguous. This CDR3 spans 12 amino acids. Trimming took 5 bases from V and 8 from J, leaving 9 bases between them. The CDR3 spells CASSLQVEKLFF. CDR3 in DNA: TGTGCCAGCAGTCTCCAGGTGGAAAAACTGTTTTTT.

Ten or more counts support this clonotype. A much larger clone sits a single nucleotide away, making a read error possible. The missing conserved phenylalanine or tryptophan at the end of this CDR3 makes a read error likely. V is TRBV19 and J is TRBJ2-1; 7 nucleotides match TRBD2. V trimming: 5 bases; J trimming: 7 bases; junction bases outside the gene matches: 11. The germline V gene has CDR1 LNHDA and CDR2 SQIVND (reference sequence). The CDR3 contains 15 residues. CDR3 amino acids: CASSPTATGGNEQFL. The CDR3 DNA sequence: TGTGCCAGTAGTCCAACAGCCACCGGGGGGAATGAGCAGTTCCTC.

This clonotype was seen repeatedly, ten times or more. In DNA, the CDR3 is TGTGCCAGCAGCCCGGCCCCGAGGGCCGAGACCCAGTACTTC. It translates to CASSPAPRAETQYF. The gene calls are TRBV5-5 and TRBJ2-5; D may be TRBD2 (5 bases). The CDR3 extends over 14 amino acids. Trimming took 4 bases from V and 5 from J, leaving 15 bases between them. CDR1 is SGHKS, CDR2 YYEKEE, per germline (reference sequence). The variable domain in full, with the rest retrieved from reference TRBV5-5 and TRBJ2-5, is DAGVTQSPTHLIKTRGQQVTLRCSPISGHKSVSWYQQVLGQGPQFIFQYYEKEERGRGNFPDRFSARQFPNYSSELNVNALLLGDSALYLCASSPAPRAETQYFGPGTRLLVL.

This clonotype was seen repeatedly, ten times or more. The rearrangement joins TRBV30 to TRBJ2-1, with D perhaps TRBD2 (6 bases). Deletions cut 3 bases from V and 9 bases from J, with 15 bases between. Germline CDR1 is GTSNPN and CDR2 is SVGIG (reference sequence). This CDR3 is 13 amino acids long. CDR3 DNA sequence: TGTGCCTGGAGCGCCGGAGGGCCGATTGAGCAGTTCTTC. Translation: CAWSAGGPIEQFF.

About this clonotype itself: Mismatch with germline at one junction end may stem from a read error. The rearrangement uses TRBV12-3 or TRBV12-4 and TRBJ2-5, with unresolved D. The CDR3 totals 12 residues. The CDR3 DNA reads TGTTCCAGCAGCCTTTGGTGTGAGACCCAGTACTTC. It specifies CSSSLWCETQYF.

This clonotype is medium-sized. V is TRBV6-1 and J is TRBJ2-7, with D perhaps TRBD1 or TRBD2 (5 bases each). The CDR3 runs 15 residues. Germline V lookup: CDR1 MNHNS, CDR2 SASEGT. Trimming removed 1 base at V and 3 bases at J, with 13 bases between. CDR3 loop: CASSEGGTFLYEQYF. The CDR3 DNA sequence: TGTGCCAGCAGTGAAGGAGGGACGTTTCTCTACGAGCAGTACTTC.

This clonotype was seen repeatedly, ten times or more. This chain connects TRBV9 to TRBJ1-2; TRBD1 agrees at 7 bases. Germline V lookup: CDR1 SGDLS, CDR2 YYNGEE. This CDR3 contains 14 residues. V gave up 5 bases and J gave up 3 bases; unmatched junction bases: 7. The CDR3 nucleotides read TGTGCCAGCAGTGGCGGACAGGAGCACTATGGCTACACCTTC. As protein: CASSGGQEHYGYTF.

The chain recombines TRBV20-1 with TRBJ2-1; 15 nucleotides align to TRBD2. J lost 7 bases, V lost 5 bases, and 9 bases had no gene match. Germline values: CDR1 DFQATT, CDR2 SNEGSKA (reference sequence). The CDR3 consists of 16 residues. The CDR3 is CSAFLTGTSGRNEQFF. CDR3 in DNA: TGCAGTGCTTTCCTCACCGGGACTAGCGGGAGGAATGAGCAGTTCTTC.

On this clonotype itself: Relative to the germline gene, one junction end is altered; a read error may explain this. This chain uses TRBV25-1 with TRBJ2-6, with D perhaps TRBD1 (5 bases). CDR1 is MGHDK and CDR2 is SYGVNS in the germline V gene. The CDR3 length is 17 residues. The CDR3 DNA follows: TGTGCCAGCAGTGAAACCACAGGAAGCTCTGGGGACAACGTCCTGACTTTC. Its protein product is CASSETTGSSGDNVLTF.

This clonotype has at least ten counts. V is TRBV11-2 and J is TRBJ2-3; D is tentatively TRBD1 or TRBD2 (7 bases each). The CDR3 covers 17 residues. V dropped 5 bases and J dropped 0 bases, with 18 bases sitting between them. Germline V gene lookup returns CDR1 SGHAT and CDR2 FQNNGV. The CDR3 DNA reads TGTGCCAGCAGCCTCTCAGGGGGGGGCACTAGCACAGATACGCAGTATTTT. Amino acids: CASSLSGGGTSTDTQYF.

This clonotype was seen ten or more times. This chain uses TRBV12-5 with TRBJ2-1, with 8 bases that match TRBD2. CDR3 length: 15 residues. J gave up 4 bases and V 1 base, and 3 bases lay outside the gene matches. Germline V gene data show CDR1 as LGHNT and CDR2 as FRNRAP. The CDR3 nucleotides read TGTGCTAGTGGTTTGGAGGTAGCGGGATACAATGAGCAGTTCTTC. It is translated as CASGLEVAGYNEQFF. The full variable domain, with the rest looked up from reference TRBV12-5 and TRBJ2-1, is DARVTQTPRHKVTEMGQEVTMRCQPILGHNTVFWYRQTMMQGLELLAYFRNRAPLDDSGMPKDRFSAEMPDATLATLKIQPSEPRDSAVYFCASGLEVAGYNEQFFGPGTRLTVL.

This clonotype was observed many times. The chain employs TRBV7-2 and TRBJ2-2; D possibly corresponds to TRBD2 (5 bases). The CDR3 consists of 16 residues. Between the trimmed V and J ends, which lost 4 bases and 1 base, there was a span of 13 bases. CDR1 is SGHTA and CDR2 is FQGNSA in the germline V gene. CDR3 nucleotides: TGTGCCAGCAGCTATTTTCCACGGGGGAACACCGGGGAGCTGTTTTTT. Translation: CASSYFPRGNTGELFF.

V is TRBV11-3 and J is TRBJ2-1, with D possibly matching TRBD1 (6 bases). V was clipped by 4 bases and J by 4 bases, with 23 bases between them. Germline V gives CDR1 SGHNT, CDR2 YENEEA. This CDR3 is built from 18 residues. CDR3 sequence (DNA): TGTGCCAGCAGCTCATATGAAACAGGGTTCGGTAGTTACAATGAGCAGTTCTTC. The encoded protein is CASSSYETGFGSYNEQFF.

As to this clonotype: This may come from a read error, since a much larger clone is one base off. The chain has TRBV7-3 and TRBJ1-6, with a possible D match to TRBD1 (5 bases). Germline V gene data show CDR1 as SGHTA and CDR2 as FQGTGA. The CDR3 totals 13 residues. V gave up 6 bases and J gave up 10 bases, with 13 bases separating them. As DNA, the CDR3 is TGTGCCAGCAGTAAAATAGGGGAATCACCCCTCCACTTT. It is translated as CASSKIGESPLHF.

The V gene is TRBV12-3 or TRBV12-4, the J gene TRBJ2-2, with TRBD2 matching 10 bases. The CDR3 sequence is 15 residues long. The V gene end was trimmed by 6 bases and the J gene end by 1 base; junction bases not matched to a gene: 2. CDR3 coding DNA: TGTGCCAGCAGGGCTAGCGGGAGGAACACCGGGGAGCTGTTTTTT. It codes for CASRASGRNTGELFF.

The V and J genes are TRBV6-1 and TRBJ2-7; D remains ambiguous. Gene TRBJ2-5 matches the end of the DNA better, so the J call may be wrong. This CDR3 has 16 residues. Germline V gene lookup returns CDR1 MNHNS and CDR2 SASEGT. The CDR3 is CASSERAVVNQETQYF. The CDR3 coding sequence is TGTGCCAGCAGTGAACGGGCGGTTGTTAACCAAGAGACCCAGTACTTC.

The CDR3 nucleotides are TGTGCCAGCAGTGCCCTAGCGGGAGGTTCCGATGAGCAGTTCTTC. It encodes CASSALAGGSDEQFF. The chain couples TRBV6-1 to TRBJ2-1; TRBD2 matches 11 bases. The CDR3 has 15 residues. The V and J ends lost 4 bases and 8 bases, in that order; junction bases with no gene match: 7. Looked up from germline, CDR1 is MNHNS and CDR2 is SASEGT.

This clonotype was seen many times. The J gene is TRBJ1-5, the V gene TRBV10-3; the D is unclear. Per germline, CDR1 ENHRY and CDR2 SYGVKD. The CDR3 is 15 amino acids. V was trimmed by 0 bases and J by 0 bases, leaving 6 bases between them. CDR3 sequence: CAISESDGSNQPQHF. DNA of the CDR3: TGTGCCATCAGTGAGTCGGACGGTAGCAATCAGCCCCAGCATTTT.